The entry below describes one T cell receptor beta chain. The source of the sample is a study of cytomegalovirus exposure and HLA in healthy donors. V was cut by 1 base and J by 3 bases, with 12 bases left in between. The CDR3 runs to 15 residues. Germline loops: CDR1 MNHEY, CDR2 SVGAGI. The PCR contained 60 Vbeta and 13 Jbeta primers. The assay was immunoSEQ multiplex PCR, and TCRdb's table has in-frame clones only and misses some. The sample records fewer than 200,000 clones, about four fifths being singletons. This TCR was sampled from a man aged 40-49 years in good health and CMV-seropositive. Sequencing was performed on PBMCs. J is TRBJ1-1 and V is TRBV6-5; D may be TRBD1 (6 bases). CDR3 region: CASSYWPGAYTEAFF. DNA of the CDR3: TGTGCCAGCAGTTACTGGCCAGGGGCGTACACTGAAGCTTTCTTT.